The 29 T cell receptor beta chains below come from one sample, sequenced in a study of CD8 T cells in Susac syndrome. An input of roughly 0.45 to 1 ug of RNA was subjected to reverse transcription using random hexamers. MiXCR was run by TCRdb on the immunoSEQ multiplex PCR reads, yielding one entry per CDR3 protein. The table lists about 94,000 distinct CDR3 sequences, roughly 94% of them singletons. The sample comprised CD4+ T cells from PBMCs. These receptors were collected from a human donor with Susac syndrome.

The chain recombines TRBV5-4 with TRBJ2-7, with TRBD1 identical over 8 bases. CDR3 length: 15 amino acids. Looked up from germline, CDR1 is SGHNT and CDR2 is YYREEE (reference sequence). After removal of 2 bases from V and 5 bases from J, the junction contained 9 bases not matched to a gene. CDR3 nucleotide sequence: TGTGCCAGCAGCTTTCCCGGGACAGGCGGCCACGAGCAGTACTTC. As protein: CASSFPGTGGHEQYF.

The V gene is TRBV20-1, the J gene TRBJ2-5; maybe TRBD1 (5 bases). Germline CDR1 and CDR2: DFQATT and SNEGSKA (reference sequence). Trimming stripped 6 bases from V and 9 bases from J, with 8 bases between. CDR3 length equals 9 residues. CDR3 sequence (DNA): TGCAGTGCCGAAGGGGCCCAGTACTTC. Translating it yields CSAEGAQYF.

This chain connects TRBV5-1 to TRBJ2-6, with a possible D match to TRBD2 (5 bases). Trimming left V 8 bases short and J 2 bases short, with 23 bases between. CDR3 length equals 18 residues. CDR1 and CDR2 (germline): SGHRS, YFSETQ. Here the CDR3 reads CASSQRTVLNPGANVLTF. As DNA, the CDR3 is TGCGCCAGTTCCCAGCGGACTGTTTTGAACCCTGGGGCCAACGTCCTGACTTTC.

V is TRBV28 and J is TRBJ2-5; possible D gene TRBD1, 6 bases. The V and J ends lost 3 bases and 4 bases respectively, with 18 bases between them. The CDR3 spans 16 residues. From germline, CDR1 is MDHEN and CDR2 SYDVKM. CDR3 loop: CASSFISQGRRETQYF. CDR3 DNA: TGTGCCAGCAGTTTTATTAGCCAGGGGCGTAGAGAGACCCAGTACTTC. Full variable domain (rest looked up from reference TRBV28 and TRBJ2-5): DVKVTQSSRYLVKRTGEKVFLECVQDMDHENMFWYRQDPGLGLRLIYFSYDVKMKEKGDIPEGYSVSREKKERFSLILESASTNQTSMYLCASSFISQGRRETQYFGPGTRLLVL.

The chain carries TRBV14 and TRBJ1-1, with 7 positions matching TRBD1. CDR1 and CDR2 from the germline V gene are SGHDN and FVKESK. With 3 bases clipped from V and 1 base from J, the junction kept 8 bases outside the gene matches. CDR3 length: 16 amino acids. The CDR3 reads CASSHRQGRTNTEAFF. Written as DNA, the CDR3 is TGTGCCAGCAGCCATAGACAGGGCAGAACGAACACTGAAGCTTTCTTT.

J is TRBJ2-5 and V is TRBV2, with D uncertain. Trimming removed 4 bases at V and 4 bases at J, with 13 bases between. The length of the CDR3 is 14 residues. Germline loops: CDR1 SNHLY, CDR2 FYNNEI. The CDR3 coding sequence is TGTGCCAGCAGTGCACAGCCCCGAGGAGAGACCCAGTACTTC. Its translation is CASSAQPRGETQYF.

The V gene is TRBV13, the J gene TRBJ1-2, with a weak D call TRBD1 (6 bases). The CDR3 spans 13 residues. Germline V gives CDR1 PRHDT, CDR2 FYEKMQ (reference sequence). Trimming shortened V by 3 bases and J by 7 bases, and 12 bases separated the two germline ends. CDR3 DNA sequence: TGTGCCAGCAGCTTGGGGGGCGCGGGTGGCTACACCTTC. It is translated as CASSLGGAGGYTF.

This chain joins TRBV25-1 and TRBJ2-5; 9 nucleotides line up with TRBD1. The trim removed 8 bases at V and 4 bases at J, leaving 8 bases unmatched. CDR1 MGHDK and CDR2 SYGVNS come from the germline V gene. The CDR3 contains 14 residues. CDR3 sequence: CASGTGLGLETQYF. CDR3 sequence (DNA): TGTGCCAGCGGGACAGGGCTGGGCCTAGAGACCCAGTACTTC.

The DNA for the CDR3 is TGCAGTGCTAATCCCGGGGCCAACGTCCTGACTTTC. Encoded protein: CSANPGANVLTF. The chain is built from TRBV20-1 and TRBJ2-6, with D unresolved. The CDR3 has 12 residues. Trimming removed 4 bases from V and 4 bases from J, with 5 bases in between. The germline V gene has CDR1 DFQATT and CDR2 SNEGSKA (reference sequence).

The genes are TRBV29-1 and TRBJ2-2; D unresolved. V lost 5 bases and J lost 2, with 6 bases in between. The CDR3 length is 12 residues. CDR1 SQVTM and CDR2 ANQGSEA come from the germline V gene. The CDR3 spells CSVKSNTGELFF. In nucleotides, the CDR3 is TGCAGCGTTAAATCTAACACCGGGGAGCTGTTTTTT.

The chain links TRBV20-1 to TRBJ2-2, with 12 bases identical to TRBD2. The CDR3 loop spans 16 amino acids. Germline values: CDR1 DFQATT, CDR2 SNEGSKA (reference sequence). J gave up 0 bases and V 3 bases, and 2 bases lay outside the gene matches. The CDR3 reads CSASSSGGANTGELFF. DNA for the CDR3: TGCAGTGCTAGCTCTAGCGGGGGGGCGAACACCGGGGAGCTGTTTTTT.

The V gene is TRBV5-4, the J gene TRBJ1-2, with 7 bases fitting TRBD1. CDR1 is SGHNT and CDR2 is YYREEE in the germline V gene (reference sequence). CDR3 length: 13 amino acids. Trimming took 0 bases from V and 6 from J; bases not matched to a gene: 2. The CDR3 sequence: CASSLETGNGYTF. The CDR3 DNA reads TGTGCCAGCAGCTTGGAGACAGGGAATGGCTACACCTTC.

The chain links TRBV28 to TRBJ1-2; D remains ambiguous. The CDR3 length is 13 residues. Germline CDR1 and CDR2: MDHEN and SYDVKM. The V and J ends lost 11 bases and 4 bases respectively, with 17 bases between them. The CDR3 nucleotides are TGTGCCTCCTCCCCAGCGGCAGGCTATGGCTACACCTTC. It specifies CASSPAAGYGYTF.

V gene TRBV28 combines with J gene TRBJ1-1; tentative D call: TRBD1 (5 bases). This CDR3 has 15 amino acids. V was shortened by 3 bases and J by 1 base, with 12 bases between the two germline ends. Germline CDR1 and CDR2: MDHEN and SYDVKM. CDR3 sequence (DNA): TGTGCCAGCAGTTTGACGGGGGAGTGGAACACTGAAGCTTTCTTT. It encodes CASSLTGEWNTEAFF. Complete variable domain (other parts from reference TRBV28 and TRBJ1-1): DVKVTQSSRYLVKRTGEKVFLECVQDMDHENMFWYRQDPGLGLRLIYFSYDVKMKEKGDIPEGYSVSREKKERFSLILESASTNQTSMYLCASSLTGEWNTEAFFGQGTRLTVV.

The chain uses TRBV7-6 and TRBJ2-3, with D hard to call. The germline V and J ends were trimmed by 5 bases and 7 bases, with 13 bases remaining between them. The CDR3 runs to 13 residues. Germline CDR1 is SGHVS and CDR2 is FNYEAQ. In DNA, the CDR3 is TGTGCCAGCAGCCCCCAGCAGGCAAATACGCAGTATTTT. This sequence encodes CASSPQQANTQYF.

V and J are TRBV2 and TRBJ2-1; D possibly matches TRBD1 or TRBD2 (5 bases each). With 6 bases removed from V and 0 bases from J, the gap between germline ends came to 12 bases. Germline V lookup: CDR1 SNHLY, CDR2 FYNNEI. The CDR3 loop spans 15 amino acids. CDR3 DNA sequence: TGTGCCAGCAGCTCCGGGACCACCTCCTACAATGAGCAGTTCTTC. Translation: CASSSGTTSYNEQFF.

The gene calls are TRBV29-1 and TRBJ1-5; D remains ambiguous. Trimming stripped 5 bases from V and 4 bases from J, with 9 bases between. The V gene's germline CDR1 is SQVTM and CDR2 ANQGSEA. The CDR3 is 12 amino acids. In DNA, the CDR3 is TGCAGCGTTAGGACGGGAAATCAGCCCCAGCATTTT. Translating it yields CSVRTGNQPQHF.

This clonotype was counted a single time. The rearrangement links TRBV30 to TRBJ2-1; 8 positions match TRBD1. CDR3 length: 12 amino acids. The germline V gene has CDR1 GTSNPN and CDR2 SVGIG (reference sequence). J gave up 8 bases and V 3 bases, and 3 bases lay outside the gene matches. The CDR3 bases are TGTGCCTGGAGCGGACAGGGCGATGAGCAGTTCTTC. As protein: CAWSGQGDEQFF.

The chain couples TRBV15 to TRBJ2-5; 8 positions agree with TRBD2. The trim removed 5 bases at V and 5 bases at J, leaving 7 bases unmatched. This CDR3 is built from 14 residues. Germline V gives CDR1 LNHNV, CDR2 YYDKDF (reference sequence). CDR3 bases: TGTGCCACCAGCGTGGGACTAGATACGGAGACCCAGTACTTC. It translates to CATSVGLDTETQYF.

The gene calls are TRBV7-8 and TRBJ2-6; 7 bases match TRBD1. The germline CDR1 and CDR2 sequences are SGHVS and FQNEAQ. The CDR3 is 17 residues long. V dropped 7 bases and J dropped 0; count of bases not matched to a gene: 9. CDR3 DNA: TGTGCCAGCAACCACCGGGACAGCACCTCTGGGGCCAACGTCCTGACTTTC. Translation: CASNHRDSTSGANVLTF. The full variable domain, its missing parts supplied by reference TRBV7-8 and TRBJ2-6, is GAGVSQSPRYKVAKRGQDVALRCDPISGHVSLFWYQQALGQGPEFLTYFQNEAQLDKSGLPSDRFFAERPEGSVSTLKIQRTQQEDSAVYLCASNHRDSTSGANVLTFGAGSRLTVL.

The rearrangement uses TRBV4-1 and TRBJ2-3; D is uncertain. V lost 1 base and J 1 base, leaving 12 bases between the germline ends. CDR1 and CDR2 (germline): MGHRA, YSYEKL. CDR3 size: 16 residues. CDR3 in DNA: TGCGCCAGCAGCCAAGTTGCGTTGTTGGGCACAGATACGCAGTATTTT. This gives the protein CASSQVALLGTDTQYF.

The chain carries TRBV9 and TRBJ2-3; possibly TRBD1 or TRBD2 for D (5 bases each). The CDR3 length is 15 residues. The germline V gene encodes CDR1 SGDLS and CDR2 YYNGEE. V was pared by 5 bases and J by 2 bases, with 15 bases between. As DNA, the CDR3 is TGTGCCAGCAGTGGAGACGGGACCGACACAGATACGCAGTATTTT. Protein sequence: CASSGDGTDTDTQYF.

The rearrangement uses TRBV11-2 and TRBJ1-6; no firm D call. The CDR3 spans 13 residues. Germline assignment: CDR1 SGHAT and CDR2 FQNNGV. V was shortened by 3 bases and J by 8 bases, with 8 bases between the two germline ends. This CDR3 is CASSFGFYSPLHF. The CDR3 DNA is TGTGCCAGCAGCTTTGGGTTTTATTCACCCCTCCACTTT.

The chain links TRBV7-9 to TRBJ1-5; unclear D gene. Germline values: CDR1 SEHNR, CDR2 FQNEAQ (reference sequence). The V and J ends lost 3 bases and 7 bases respectively, with 10 bases between them. This CDR3 has 13 residues. Here the CDR3 reads CASSLAAQQPQHF. The CDR3 DNA sequence: TGTGCCAGCAGCTTGGCGGCGCAGCAGCCCCAGCATTTT.

The sample holds one count of this clonotype. The rearrangement links TRBV3-1 to TRBJ1-1; D perhaps matches TRBD1 (5 bases). Germline CDR1 and CDR2: LGHDT and YNNKEL (reference sequence). This CDR3 has 15 amino acids. Trimming left V 4 bases short and J 7 bases short, with 19 bases between. The CDR3 protein is CASSRDVTAGGEAFF. The CDR3 bases are TGTGCCAGCAGCCGGGACGTCACTGCGGGTGGTGAAGCTTTCTTT.

This CDR3 is CASSSNPGQGSYNEQFF. The CDR3, as DNA: TGTGCCAGCAGTTCTAACCCGGGACAGGGGTCCTACAATGAGCAGTTCTTC. The genes are TRBV12-3 or TRBV12-4 and TRBJ2-1; 10 nucleotides line up with TRBD1. The junction had 7 bases not matched to a gene; V was cut back by 4 bases and J by 1 base. There are 17 residues in the CDR3.

This clonotype was counted once. The CDR3 DNA sequence: TGCAGCGTTGATGTCCCAGGAACCGGGGAGCTGTTTTTT. Translating gives CSVDVPGTGELFF. This chain connects TRBV29-1 to TRBJ2-2; D unclear. The CDR3 loop spans 13 amino acids. The V and J ends lost 3 bases and 5 bases respectively, with 10 bases between them. Germline CDR1 and CDR2: SQVTM and ANQGSEA.

The chain recombines TRBV7-9 with TRBJ2-2, with TRBD1 matching over 11 bases. The J segment lost 4 bases and the V segment lost 5 bases, leaving 6 bases of the junction unmatched. CDR1 is SEHNR and CDR2 is FQNEAQ in the germline V gene (reference sequence). The CDR3 has 16 amino acids. This CDR3 reads CASSAAGQGGTGELFF. The CDR3 DNA reads TGTGCCAGCAGCGCAGCGGGACAGGGGGGCACCGGGGAGCTGTTTTTT.

The rearrangement links TRBV3-1 to TRBJ2-5; D is ambiguous. V was shortened by 4 bases and J by 1 base, with 13 bases between the two germline ends. The CDR3 contains 15 residues. CDR1 is LGHDT, CDR2 YNNKEL, per germline (reference sequence). The CDR3 loop is CASSPYTVLQETQYF. In DNA, the CDR3 is TGTGCCAGCAGCCCGTACACAGTCCTCCAAGAGACCCAGTACTTC.